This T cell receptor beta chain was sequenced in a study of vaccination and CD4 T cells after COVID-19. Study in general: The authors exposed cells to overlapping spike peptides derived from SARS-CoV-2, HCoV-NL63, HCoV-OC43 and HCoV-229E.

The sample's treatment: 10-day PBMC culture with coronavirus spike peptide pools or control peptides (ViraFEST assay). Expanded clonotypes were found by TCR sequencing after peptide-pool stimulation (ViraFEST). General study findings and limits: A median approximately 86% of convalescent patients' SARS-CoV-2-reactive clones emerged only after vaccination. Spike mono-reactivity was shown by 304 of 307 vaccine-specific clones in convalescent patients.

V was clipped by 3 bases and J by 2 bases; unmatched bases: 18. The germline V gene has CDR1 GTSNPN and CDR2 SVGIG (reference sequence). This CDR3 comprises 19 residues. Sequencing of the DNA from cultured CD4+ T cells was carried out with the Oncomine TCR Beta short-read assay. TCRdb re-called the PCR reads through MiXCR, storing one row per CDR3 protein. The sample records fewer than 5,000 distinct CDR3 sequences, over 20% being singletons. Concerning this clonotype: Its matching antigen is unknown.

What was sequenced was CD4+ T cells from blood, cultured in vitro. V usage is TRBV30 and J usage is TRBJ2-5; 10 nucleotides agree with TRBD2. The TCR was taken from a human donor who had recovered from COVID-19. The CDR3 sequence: CAWRGILAGPTMGQETQYF. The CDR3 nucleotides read TGTGCCTGGAGGGGGATACTAGCGGGGCCTACAATGGGTCAAGAGACCCAGTACTTC.